These 2 T cell receptor beta chains were sequenced from one sample in a study of Ad26.COV2.S vaccination and SARS-CoV-2 variants. As for treatment: approximately 18 received Ad26.COV2.S at low or high dose, single or two shots; about 5 received placebo; per-sample allocation not given. Specimens were obtained on day 63 following the first vaccine or placebo injection. Assay: immunoSEQ multiplex PCR; the TCRdb copy retains only in-frame clones and omits some. The sample has approximately 360,000 clones, around 82% seen once. Specimen: peripheral blood, collected in a trial of Ad26.COV2.S vaccine versus placebo. These receptors came from a person aged 18-60 years who received the Ad26.COV2.S COVID-19 vaccine or a placebo.

The genes are TRBV30 and TRBJ2-3; 9 nucleotides agree with TRBD2. This CDR3 region has 14 residues. V shed 2 bases, J shed 5 bases, and the junction held 5 bases outside the gene matches. The V gene's germline CDR1 is GTSNPN and CDR2 SVGIG (reference sequence). This CDR3 reads CAWSTASGVDTQYF. CDR3 nucleotides: TGTGCCTGGAGTACAGCTAGCGGGGTAGATACGCAGTATTTT.

The chain employs TRBV19 and TRBJ2-3; D is unclear. Trimming stripped 4 bases from V and 8 bases from J, with 10 bases between. The CDR3 runs 12 residues. Germline V gives CDR1 LNHDA, CDR2 SQIVND (reference sequence). CDR3 nucleotide sequence: TGTGCCAGTAGTAAGGTTGATGGTACGCAGTATTTT. It yields the protein CASSKVDGTQYF. The full variable domain, its missing parts supplied by reference TRBV19 and TRBJ2-3, is DGGITQSPKYLFRKEGQNVTLSCEQNLNHDAMYWYRQDPGQGLRLIYYSQIVNDFQKGDIAEGYSVSREKKESFPLTVTSAQKNPTAFYLCASSKVDGTQYFGPGTRLTVL.